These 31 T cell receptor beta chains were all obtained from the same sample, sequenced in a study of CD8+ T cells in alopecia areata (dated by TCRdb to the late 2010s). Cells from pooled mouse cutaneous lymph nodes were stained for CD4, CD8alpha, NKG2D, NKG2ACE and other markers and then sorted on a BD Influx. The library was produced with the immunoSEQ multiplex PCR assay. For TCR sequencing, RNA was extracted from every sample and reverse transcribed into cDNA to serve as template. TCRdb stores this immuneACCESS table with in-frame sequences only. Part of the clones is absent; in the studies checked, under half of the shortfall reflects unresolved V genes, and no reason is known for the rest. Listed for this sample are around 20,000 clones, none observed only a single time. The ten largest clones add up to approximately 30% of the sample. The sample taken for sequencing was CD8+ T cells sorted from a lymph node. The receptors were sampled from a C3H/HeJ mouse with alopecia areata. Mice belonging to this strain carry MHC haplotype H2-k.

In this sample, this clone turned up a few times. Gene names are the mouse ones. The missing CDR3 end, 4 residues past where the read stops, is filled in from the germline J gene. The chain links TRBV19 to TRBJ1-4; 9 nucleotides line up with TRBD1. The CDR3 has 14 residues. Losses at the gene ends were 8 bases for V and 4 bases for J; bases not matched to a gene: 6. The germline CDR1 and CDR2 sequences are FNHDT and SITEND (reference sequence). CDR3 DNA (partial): TGTGCCAGGCGGGAGGGACAGGGCAACGAA. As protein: CARREGQGNE. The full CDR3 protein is CARREGQGNERLFF.

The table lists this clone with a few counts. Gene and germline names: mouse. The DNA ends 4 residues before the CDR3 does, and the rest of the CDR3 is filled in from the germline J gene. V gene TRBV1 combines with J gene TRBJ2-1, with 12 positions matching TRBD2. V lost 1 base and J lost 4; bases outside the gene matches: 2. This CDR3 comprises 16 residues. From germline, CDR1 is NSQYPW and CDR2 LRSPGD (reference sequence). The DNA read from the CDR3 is TGCACCTGCAGTGCAGGTGGGACTGGGGGGTATGCT. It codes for CTCSAGGTGGYA. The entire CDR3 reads CTCSAGGTGGYAEQFF.

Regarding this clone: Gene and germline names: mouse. CDR3 sequence: CASSLGGYAEQFF. Incomplete CDR3 DNA: TGTGCCAGCAGTCTGGGGGGCTATGCT. The chain recombines TRBV13-3 with TRBJ2-1; 8 bases are shared with TRBD2. Read data end 4 residues before the CDR3 end; the end is taken from the germline J gene. The CDR3 is 13 amino acids. The trim removed 4 bases at V and 3 bases at J, leaving 0 bases unmatched. Germline lookup yields CDR1 NNHDY and CDR2 SYVADS.

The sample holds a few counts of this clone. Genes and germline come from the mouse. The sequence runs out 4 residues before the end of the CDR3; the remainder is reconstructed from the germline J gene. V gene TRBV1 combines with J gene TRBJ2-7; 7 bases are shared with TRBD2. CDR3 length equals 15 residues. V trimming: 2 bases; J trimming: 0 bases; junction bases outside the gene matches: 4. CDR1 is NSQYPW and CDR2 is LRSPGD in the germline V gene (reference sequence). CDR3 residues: CTCSAWGVGSYEQYF. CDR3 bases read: TGCACCTGCAGTGCATGGGGGGTAGGCTCCTAT.

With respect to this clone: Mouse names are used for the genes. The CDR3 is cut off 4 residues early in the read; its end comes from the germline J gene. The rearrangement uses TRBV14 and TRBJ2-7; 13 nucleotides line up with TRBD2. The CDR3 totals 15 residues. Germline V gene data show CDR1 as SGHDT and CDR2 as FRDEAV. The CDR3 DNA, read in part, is TGTGCCAGCAGTTCCGGGACTGGGGGGGGGTAT. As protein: CASSSGTGGGY. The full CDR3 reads CASSSGTGGGYEQYF.

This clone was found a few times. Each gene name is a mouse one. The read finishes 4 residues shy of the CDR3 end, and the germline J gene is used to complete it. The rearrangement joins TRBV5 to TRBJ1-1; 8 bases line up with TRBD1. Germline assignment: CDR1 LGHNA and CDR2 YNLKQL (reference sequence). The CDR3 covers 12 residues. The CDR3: CASSPDRGEVFF. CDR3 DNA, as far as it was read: TGTGCCAGCAGCCCTGACAGGGGA.

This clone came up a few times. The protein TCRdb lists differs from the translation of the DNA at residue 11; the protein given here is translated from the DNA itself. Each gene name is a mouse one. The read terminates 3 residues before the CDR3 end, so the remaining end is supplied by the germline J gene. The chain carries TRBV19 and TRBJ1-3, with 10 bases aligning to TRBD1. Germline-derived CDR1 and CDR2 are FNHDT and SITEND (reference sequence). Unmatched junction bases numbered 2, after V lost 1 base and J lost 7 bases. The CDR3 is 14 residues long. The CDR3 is CASSIRTGGNTLYF. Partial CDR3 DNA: TGTGCCAGCAGTATACGGACAGGGGGGAATACG.

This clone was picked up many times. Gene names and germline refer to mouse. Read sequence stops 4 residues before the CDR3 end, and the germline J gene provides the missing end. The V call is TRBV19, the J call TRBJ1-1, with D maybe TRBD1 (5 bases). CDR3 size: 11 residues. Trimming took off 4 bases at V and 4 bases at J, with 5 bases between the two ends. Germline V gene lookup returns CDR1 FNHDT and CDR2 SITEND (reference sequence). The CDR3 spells CASSQGTEVFF. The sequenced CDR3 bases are TGTGCCAGCAGTCAGGGCACA.

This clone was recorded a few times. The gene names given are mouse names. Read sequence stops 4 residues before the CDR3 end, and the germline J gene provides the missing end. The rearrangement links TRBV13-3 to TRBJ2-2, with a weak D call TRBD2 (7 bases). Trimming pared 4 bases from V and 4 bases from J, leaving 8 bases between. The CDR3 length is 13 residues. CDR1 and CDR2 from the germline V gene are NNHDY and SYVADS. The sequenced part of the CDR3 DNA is TGTGCCAGCAGTCTGGGGGCCACCGGG. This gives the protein CASSLGATG. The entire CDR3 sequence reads CASSLGATGQLYF.

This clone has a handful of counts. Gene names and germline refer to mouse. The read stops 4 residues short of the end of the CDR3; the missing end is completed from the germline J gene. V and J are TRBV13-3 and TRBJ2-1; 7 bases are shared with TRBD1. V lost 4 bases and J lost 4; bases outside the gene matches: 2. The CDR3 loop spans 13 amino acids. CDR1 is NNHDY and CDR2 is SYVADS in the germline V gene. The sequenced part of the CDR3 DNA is TGTGCCAGCAGTTCGGGACAGTATGCT. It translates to CASSSGQYA. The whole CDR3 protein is CASSSGQYAEQFF.

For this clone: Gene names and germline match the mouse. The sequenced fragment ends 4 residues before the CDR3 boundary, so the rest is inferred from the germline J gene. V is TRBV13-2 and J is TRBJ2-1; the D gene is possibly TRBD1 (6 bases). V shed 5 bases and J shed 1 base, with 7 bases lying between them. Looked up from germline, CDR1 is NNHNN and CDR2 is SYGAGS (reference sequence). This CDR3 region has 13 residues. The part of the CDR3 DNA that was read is TGTGCCAGCGGGGGACAAAACTATGCT. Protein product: CASGGQNYA. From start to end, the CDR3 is CASGGQNYAEQFF.

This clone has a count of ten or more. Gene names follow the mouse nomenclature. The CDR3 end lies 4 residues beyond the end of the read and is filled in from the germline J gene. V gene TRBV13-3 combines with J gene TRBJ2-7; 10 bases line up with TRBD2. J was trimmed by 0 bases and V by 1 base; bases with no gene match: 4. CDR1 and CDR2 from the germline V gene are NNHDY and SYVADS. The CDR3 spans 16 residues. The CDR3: CASSDYLGGRSYEQYF. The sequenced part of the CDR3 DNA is TGTGCCAGCAGTGATTATCTGGGGGGGCGCTCCTAT.

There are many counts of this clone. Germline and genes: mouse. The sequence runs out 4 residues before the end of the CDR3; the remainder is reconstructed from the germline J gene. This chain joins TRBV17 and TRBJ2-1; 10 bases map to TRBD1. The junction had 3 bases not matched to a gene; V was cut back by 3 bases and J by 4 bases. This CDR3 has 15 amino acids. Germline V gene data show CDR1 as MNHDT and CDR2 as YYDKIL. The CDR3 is CASSRTGGDYAEQFF. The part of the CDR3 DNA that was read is TGTGCTAGCAGTAGGACAGGGGGCGATTATGCT.

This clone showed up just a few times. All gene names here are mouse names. The CDR3 here is CTCSARLGGEKDTQYF. The CDR3 DNA, read in part, is TGCACCTGCAGTGCACGACTGGGGGGCGAAAAAGAC. The rearrangement links TRBV1 to TRBJ2-5; 10 bases agree with TRBD2. The sequence runs out 4 residues before the end of the CDR3; the remainder is reconstructed from the germline J gene. This CDR3 is 16 amino acids long. The germline V gene encodes CDR1 NSQYPW and CDR2 LRSPGD (reference sequence).

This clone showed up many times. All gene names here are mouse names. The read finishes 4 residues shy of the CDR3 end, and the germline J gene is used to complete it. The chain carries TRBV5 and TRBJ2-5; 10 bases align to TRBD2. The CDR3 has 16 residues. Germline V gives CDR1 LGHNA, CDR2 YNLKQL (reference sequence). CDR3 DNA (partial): TGTGCCAGCAGCCTCTGGGGGGGCGCTGAGGGAGAC. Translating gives CASSLWGGAEGD. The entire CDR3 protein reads CASSLWGGAEGDTQYF.

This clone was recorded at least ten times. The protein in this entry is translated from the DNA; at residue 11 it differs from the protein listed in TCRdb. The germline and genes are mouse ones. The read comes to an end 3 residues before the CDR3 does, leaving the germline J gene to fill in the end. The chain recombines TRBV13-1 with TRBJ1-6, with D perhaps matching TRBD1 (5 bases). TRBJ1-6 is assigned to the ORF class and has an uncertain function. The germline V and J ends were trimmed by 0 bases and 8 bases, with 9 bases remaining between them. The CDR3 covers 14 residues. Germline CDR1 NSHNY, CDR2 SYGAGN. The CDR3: CASSDAGGDSPLYF. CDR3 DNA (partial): TGTGCCAGCAGTGATGCCGGGGGGGATTCGCCC.

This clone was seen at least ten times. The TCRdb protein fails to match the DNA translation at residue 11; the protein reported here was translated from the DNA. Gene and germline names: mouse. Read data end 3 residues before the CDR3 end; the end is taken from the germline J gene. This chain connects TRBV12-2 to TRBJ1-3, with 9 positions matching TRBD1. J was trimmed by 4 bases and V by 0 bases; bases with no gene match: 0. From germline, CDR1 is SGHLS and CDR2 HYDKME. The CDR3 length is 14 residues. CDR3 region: CASSLGTGGNTLYF. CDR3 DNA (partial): TGTGCCAGCTCTCTCGGGACAGGGGGAAATACG.

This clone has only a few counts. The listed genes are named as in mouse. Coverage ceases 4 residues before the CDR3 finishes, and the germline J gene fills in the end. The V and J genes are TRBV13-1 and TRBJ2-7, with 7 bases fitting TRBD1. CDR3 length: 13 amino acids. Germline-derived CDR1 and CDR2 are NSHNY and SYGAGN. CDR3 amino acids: CASSEGDRDEQYF. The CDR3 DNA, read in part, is TGTGCCAGCAGTGAAGGGGACAGAGAT.

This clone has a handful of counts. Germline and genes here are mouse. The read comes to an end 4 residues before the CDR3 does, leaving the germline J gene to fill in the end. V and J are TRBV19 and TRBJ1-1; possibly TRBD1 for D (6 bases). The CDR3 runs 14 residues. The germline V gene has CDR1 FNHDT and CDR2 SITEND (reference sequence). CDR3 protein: CASSIGGAGTEVFF. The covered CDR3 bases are TGTGCCAGCAGTATAGGGGGGGCGGGGACA.

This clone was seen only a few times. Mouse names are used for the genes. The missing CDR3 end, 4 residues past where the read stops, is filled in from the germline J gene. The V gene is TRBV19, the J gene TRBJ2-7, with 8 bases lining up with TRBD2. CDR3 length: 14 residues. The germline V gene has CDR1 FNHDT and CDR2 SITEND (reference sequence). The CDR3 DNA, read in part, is TGTGCCAGCAGTATCGGGGGGGGCGCGTAT. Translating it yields CASSIGGGAY. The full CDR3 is CASSIGGGAYEQYF.

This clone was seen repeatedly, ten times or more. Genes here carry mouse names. This CDR3 reads CTCSADRLGQDTQYF. The CDR3 DNA, read in part, is TGCACCTGCAGTGCAGATAGGCTGGGGCAAGAC. The chain joins TRBV1 to TRBJ2-5, with D possibly matching TRBD2 (6 bases). The read ends 4 residues before the CDR3 terminus; that terminus is restored from the germline J gene. This CDR3 has 15 amino acids. Trimming stripped 0 bases from V and 3 bases from J, with 10 bases between. CDR1 NSQYPW and CDR2 LRSPGD come from the germline V gene (reference sequence).

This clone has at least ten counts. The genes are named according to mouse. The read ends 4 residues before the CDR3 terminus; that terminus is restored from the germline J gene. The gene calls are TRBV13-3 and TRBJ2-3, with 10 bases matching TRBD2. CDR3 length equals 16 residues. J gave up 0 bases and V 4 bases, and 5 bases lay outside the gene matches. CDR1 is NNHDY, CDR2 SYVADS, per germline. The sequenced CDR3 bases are TGTGCCAGCAGTCAACTGGGGGGGAGTAGTGCAGAA. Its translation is CASSQLGGSSAE. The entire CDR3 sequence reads CASSQLGGSSAETLYF.

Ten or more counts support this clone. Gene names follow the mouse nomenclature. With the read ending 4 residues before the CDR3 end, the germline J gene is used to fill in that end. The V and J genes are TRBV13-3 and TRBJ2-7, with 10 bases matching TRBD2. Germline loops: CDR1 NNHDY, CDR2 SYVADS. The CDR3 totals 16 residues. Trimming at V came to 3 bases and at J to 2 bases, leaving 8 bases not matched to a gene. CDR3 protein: CASSGPRLGGPYEQYF. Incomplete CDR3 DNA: TGTGCCAGCAGTGGCCCCCGACTGGGGGGCCCCTAT.

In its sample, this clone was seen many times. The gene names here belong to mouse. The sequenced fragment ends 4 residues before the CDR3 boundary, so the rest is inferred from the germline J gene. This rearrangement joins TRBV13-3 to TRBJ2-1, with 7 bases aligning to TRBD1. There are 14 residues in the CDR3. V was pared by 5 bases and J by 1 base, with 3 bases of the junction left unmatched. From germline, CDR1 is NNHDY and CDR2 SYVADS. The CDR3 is CASRKTGNYAEQFF. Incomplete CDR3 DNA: TGTGCCAGCAGGAAGACAGGGAACTATGCT.

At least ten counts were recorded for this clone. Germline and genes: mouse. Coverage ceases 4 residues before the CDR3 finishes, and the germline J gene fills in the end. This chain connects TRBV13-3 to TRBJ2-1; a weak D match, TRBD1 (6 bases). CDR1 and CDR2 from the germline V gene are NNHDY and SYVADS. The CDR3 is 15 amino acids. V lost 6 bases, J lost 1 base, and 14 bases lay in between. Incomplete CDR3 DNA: TGTGCCAGCACCCCGGGACAACAAAACTATGCT. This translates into CASTPGQQNYA. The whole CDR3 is CASTPGQQNYAEQFF.

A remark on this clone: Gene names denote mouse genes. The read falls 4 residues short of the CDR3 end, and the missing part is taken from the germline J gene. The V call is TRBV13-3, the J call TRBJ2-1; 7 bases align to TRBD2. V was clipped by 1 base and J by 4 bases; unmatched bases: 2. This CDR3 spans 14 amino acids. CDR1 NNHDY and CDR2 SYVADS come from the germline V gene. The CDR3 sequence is CASSDSGGYAEQFF. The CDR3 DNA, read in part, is TGTGCCAGCAGTGATTCTGGGGGTTATGCT.

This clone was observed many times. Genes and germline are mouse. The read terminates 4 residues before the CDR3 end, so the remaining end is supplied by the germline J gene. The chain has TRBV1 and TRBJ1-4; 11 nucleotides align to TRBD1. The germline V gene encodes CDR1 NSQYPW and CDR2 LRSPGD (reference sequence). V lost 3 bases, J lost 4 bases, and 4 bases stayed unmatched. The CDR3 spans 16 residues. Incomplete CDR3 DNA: TGCACCTGCAGTGCTCCCGGGACAGGGGGCAACGAA. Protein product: CTCSAPGTGGNE. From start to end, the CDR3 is CTCSAPGTGGNERLFF.

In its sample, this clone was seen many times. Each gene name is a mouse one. CDR3 DNA (partial): TGTGCCAGCAGTGACCCGCAACTTAGTGCAGAA. Translated: CASSDPQLSAE. The whole CDR3 sequence reads CASSDPQLSAETLYF. The V call is TRBV13-3, the J call TRBJ2-3, with D unresolved. With the read ending 4 residues before the CDR3 end, the germline J gene is used to fill in that end. The CDR3 has 15 amino acids. V gave up 2 bases and J gave up 0 bases, with 10 bases separating them. Germline V gene data show CDR1 as NNHDY and CDR2 as SYVADS.

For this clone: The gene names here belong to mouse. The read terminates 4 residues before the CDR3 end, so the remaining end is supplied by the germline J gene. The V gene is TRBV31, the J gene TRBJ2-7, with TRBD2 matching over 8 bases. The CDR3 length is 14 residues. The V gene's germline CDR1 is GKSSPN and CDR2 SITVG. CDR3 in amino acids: CAWSPPWGAHEQYF. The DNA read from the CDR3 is TGTGCCTGGAGTCCCCCCTGGGGGGCCCAT. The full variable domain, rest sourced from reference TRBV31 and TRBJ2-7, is AQTIHQWPVAEIKAVGSPLSLGCTIKGKSSPNLYWYWQATGGTLQQLFYSITVGQVESVVQLNLSASRPKDDQFILSTEKLLLSHSGFYLCAWSPPWGAHEQYFGPGTRLTVL.

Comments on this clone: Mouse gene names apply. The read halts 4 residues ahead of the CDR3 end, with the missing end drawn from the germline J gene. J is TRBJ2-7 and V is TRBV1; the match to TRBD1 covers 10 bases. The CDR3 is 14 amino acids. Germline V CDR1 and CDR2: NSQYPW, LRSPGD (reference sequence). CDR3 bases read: TGCACCTGCAGTGCGGGGACAGGGGAGGAT. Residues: CTCSAGTGED. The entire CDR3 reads CTCSAGTGEDEQYF.

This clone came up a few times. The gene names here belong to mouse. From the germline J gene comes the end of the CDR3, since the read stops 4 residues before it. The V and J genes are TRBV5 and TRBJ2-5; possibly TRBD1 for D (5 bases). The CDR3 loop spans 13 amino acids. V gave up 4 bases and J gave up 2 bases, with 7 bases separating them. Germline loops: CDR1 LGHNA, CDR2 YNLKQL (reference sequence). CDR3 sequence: CASSPDSQDTQYF. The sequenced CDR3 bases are TGTGCCAGCAGCCCAGACAGCCAAGAC.